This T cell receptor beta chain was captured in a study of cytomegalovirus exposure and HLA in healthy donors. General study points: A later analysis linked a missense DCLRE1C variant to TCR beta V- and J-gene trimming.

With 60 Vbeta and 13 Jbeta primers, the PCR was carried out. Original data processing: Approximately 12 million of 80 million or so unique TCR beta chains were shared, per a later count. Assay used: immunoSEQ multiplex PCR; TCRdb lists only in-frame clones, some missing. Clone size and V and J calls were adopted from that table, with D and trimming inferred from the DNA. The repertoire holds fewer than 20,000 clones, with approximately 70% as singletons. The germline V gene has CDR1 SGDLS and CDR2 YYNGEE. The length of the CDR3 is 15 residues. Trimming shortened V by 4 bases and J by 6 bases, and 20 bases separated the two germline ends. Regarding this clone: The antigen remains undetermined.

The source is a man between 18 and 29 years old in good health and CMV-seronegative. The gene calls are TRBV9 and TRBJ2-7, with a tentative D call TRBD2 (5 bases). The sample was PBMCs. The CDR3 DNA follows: TGTGCCAGCAGCCCACGGGGAAATACGGCAGGCGAGCAGTACTTC. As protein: CASSPRGNTAGEQYF.